Listed below are T cell receptor beta chains from one sample, sequenced in a study of technical replicates of blood from several donors. Sequenced by immunoSEQ multiplex PCR; TCRdb stores in-frame clones only, minus some. Of around 83,000 clones in the sample, just over 90% were seen once. Source material: T cells isolated from PBMCs. Source of these receptors: a human donor in good health. CDR3s include the opening cysteine and the closing phenylalanine or tryptophan. Each record gives: V gene, CDR3 length, D gene, J gene, clone size, CDR3 DNA, CDR3 protein. The D gene is left open where the match is weak. Clone size is not always given. Where it is, it says once, few, many or a class for expanded clones.

v_gene: TRBV19
len: 14
d_gene: TRBD1
j_gene: TRBJ2-7
abundance: NA
CDR3nt: TGTGCCAGCCAGGCGGGGACAGGGGGCTACGAGCAGTACTTC
CDR3aa: CASQAGTGGYEQYF

v_gene: TRBV5-6
len: 16
d_gene: TRBD1
j_gene: TRBJ2-1
abundance: NA
CDR3nt: TGTGCCAGCAGTTCCGCCGGGACAGCCACTATCAATGAGCAGTTCTTC
CDR3aa: CASSSAGTATINEQFF

v_gene: TRBV4-1
len: 16
d_gene: TRBD2
j_gene: TRBJ2-1
abundance: once
CDR3nt: TGCGCCAGCAGCCAAGTTATTAGCGGGGGCTACAATGAGCAGTTCTTC
CDR3aa: CASSQVISGGYNEQFF

v_gene: TRBV29-1
len: 15
d_gene: NA
j_gene: TRBJ2-3
abundance: NA
CDR3nt: TGCAGCGTTAGTAATCAGGGGGGAGGCACAGATACGCAGTATTTT
CDR3aa: CSVSNQGGGTDTQYF

v_gene: TRBV2
len: 13
d_gene: NA
j_gene: TRBJ1-1
abundance: many
CDR3nt: TGTGCCAGCAGTGCTCTCCTAGTCAGTGAAGCTTTCTTT
CDR3aa: CASSALLVSEAFF

v_gene: TRBV28
len: 12
d_gene: NA
j_gene: TRBJ1-1
abundance: NA
CDR3nt: TGTGCCAGCAGTTTACCGGACACTGAAGCTTTCTTT
CDR3aa: CASSLPDTEAFF

v_gene: TRBV25-1
len: 13
d_gene: NA
j_gene: TRBJ1-5
abundance: NA
CDR3nt: TGTGCCAGCAGTGTATCCTACGGTCAGCCCCAGCATTTT
CDR3aa: CASSVSYGQPQHF

v_gene: TRBV5-6
len: 13
d_gene: TRBD2
j_gene: TRBJ2-3
abundance: few
CDR3nt: TGTGCCAGCAGCTTGGCGGGAGGAGATACGCAGTATTTT
CDR3aa: CASSLAGGDTQYF

v_gene: TRBV6-5
len: 14
d_gene: NA
j_gene: TRBJ2-5
abundance: NA
CDR3nt: TGTGCCAGCGGGTCCCGGACAGCTCAAGAGACCCAGTACTTC
CDR3aa: CASGSRTAQETQYF

v_gene: TRBV19
len: 15
d_gene: NA
j_gene: TRBJ1-6
abundance: once
CDR3nt: TGTGCCAGTAGCGACCGCGGCCCGCTTAATTCACCCCTCCACTTT
CDR3aa: CASSDRGPLNSPLHF

v_gene: TRBV28
len: 12
d_gene: TRBD1
j_gene: TRBJ2-1
abundance: NA
CDR3nt: TGTGCCAGCGGGACAGGTTACAATGAGCAGTTCTTC
CDR3aa: CASGTGYNEQFF

v_gene: TRBV2
len: 12
d_gene: NA
j_gene: TRBJ2-2
abundance: few
CDR3nt: TGTGCCAGCCTTAAGAACACCGGGGAGCTGTTTTTT
CDR3aa: CASLKNTGELFF

v_gene: TRBV2
len: 14
d_gene: NA
j_gene: TRBJ2-4
abundance: NA
CDR3nt: TGTGCCAGCAGGGGGGGAGTTGGCAAAAACATTCAGTACTTC
CDR3aa: CASRGGVGKNIQYF

v_gene: TRBV19
len: 15
d_gene: NA
j_gene: TRBJ1-5
abundance: NA
CDR3nt: TGTGCCAGTAGTATAGGTTGGGGGGAGTACGAGCCCCAGCATTTT
CDR3aa: CASSIGWGEYEPQHF

v_gene: TRBV15
len: 12
d_gene: NA
j_gene: TRBJ2-5
abundance: once
CDR3nt: TGTGCCACGCGACAGAACAAAGAGACCCAGTACTTC
CDR3aa: CATRQNKETQYF

v_gene: TRBV9
len: 15
d_gene: TRBD2
j_gene: TRBJ2-2
abundance: NA
CDR3nt: TGTGCCAGCAGCCCCCGGGACTACTACACCGGGGAGCTGTTTTTT
CDR3aa: CASSPRDYYTGELFF

v_gene: TRBV6-1
len: 13
d_gene: NA
j_gene: TRBJ2-7
abundance: NA
CDR3nt: TGTGCCAGCAGTCCCGGGGGGCCCTACGAGCAGTACTTC
CDR3aa: CASSPGGPYEQYF

v_gene: TRBV4-1
len: 16
d_gene: NA
j_gene: TRBJ2-7
abundance: NA
CDR3nt: TGCGCCAGCAGCCATGATGGACAGTCACCTTCCTACGAGCAGTACTTC
CDR3aa: CASSHDGQSPSYEQYF

v_gene: TRBV18
len: 14
d_gene: NA
j_gene: TRBJ1-5
abundance: NA
CDR3nt: TGTGCCAGCTCACCAAATTCAGGGAATCAGCCCCAGCATTTT
CDR3aa: CASSPNSGNQPQHF

v_gene: TRBV14
len: 15
d_gene: TRBD1
j_gene: TRBJ1-4
abundance: NA
CDR3nt: TGTGCCAGCAGCCAAGCGGAGACAGGGGGTGAAAAACTGTTTTTT
CDR3aa: CASSQAETGGEKLFF

v_gene: TRBV7-9
len: 18
d_gene: TRBD1
j_gene: TRBJ1-1
abundance: once
CDR3nt: TGTGCCAGCAGCTTAAGTACGGTAACAGGGGCAAGGAACACTGAAGCTTTCTTT
CDR3aa: CASSLSTVTGARNTEAFF

v_gene: TRBV14
len: 16
d_gene: NA
j_gene: TRBJ1-3
abundance: NA
CDR3nt: TGTGCCAGCAGCCAAGTTCGGGGGGCGAAAGGAAACACCATATATTTT
CDR3aa: CASSQVRGAKGNTIYF